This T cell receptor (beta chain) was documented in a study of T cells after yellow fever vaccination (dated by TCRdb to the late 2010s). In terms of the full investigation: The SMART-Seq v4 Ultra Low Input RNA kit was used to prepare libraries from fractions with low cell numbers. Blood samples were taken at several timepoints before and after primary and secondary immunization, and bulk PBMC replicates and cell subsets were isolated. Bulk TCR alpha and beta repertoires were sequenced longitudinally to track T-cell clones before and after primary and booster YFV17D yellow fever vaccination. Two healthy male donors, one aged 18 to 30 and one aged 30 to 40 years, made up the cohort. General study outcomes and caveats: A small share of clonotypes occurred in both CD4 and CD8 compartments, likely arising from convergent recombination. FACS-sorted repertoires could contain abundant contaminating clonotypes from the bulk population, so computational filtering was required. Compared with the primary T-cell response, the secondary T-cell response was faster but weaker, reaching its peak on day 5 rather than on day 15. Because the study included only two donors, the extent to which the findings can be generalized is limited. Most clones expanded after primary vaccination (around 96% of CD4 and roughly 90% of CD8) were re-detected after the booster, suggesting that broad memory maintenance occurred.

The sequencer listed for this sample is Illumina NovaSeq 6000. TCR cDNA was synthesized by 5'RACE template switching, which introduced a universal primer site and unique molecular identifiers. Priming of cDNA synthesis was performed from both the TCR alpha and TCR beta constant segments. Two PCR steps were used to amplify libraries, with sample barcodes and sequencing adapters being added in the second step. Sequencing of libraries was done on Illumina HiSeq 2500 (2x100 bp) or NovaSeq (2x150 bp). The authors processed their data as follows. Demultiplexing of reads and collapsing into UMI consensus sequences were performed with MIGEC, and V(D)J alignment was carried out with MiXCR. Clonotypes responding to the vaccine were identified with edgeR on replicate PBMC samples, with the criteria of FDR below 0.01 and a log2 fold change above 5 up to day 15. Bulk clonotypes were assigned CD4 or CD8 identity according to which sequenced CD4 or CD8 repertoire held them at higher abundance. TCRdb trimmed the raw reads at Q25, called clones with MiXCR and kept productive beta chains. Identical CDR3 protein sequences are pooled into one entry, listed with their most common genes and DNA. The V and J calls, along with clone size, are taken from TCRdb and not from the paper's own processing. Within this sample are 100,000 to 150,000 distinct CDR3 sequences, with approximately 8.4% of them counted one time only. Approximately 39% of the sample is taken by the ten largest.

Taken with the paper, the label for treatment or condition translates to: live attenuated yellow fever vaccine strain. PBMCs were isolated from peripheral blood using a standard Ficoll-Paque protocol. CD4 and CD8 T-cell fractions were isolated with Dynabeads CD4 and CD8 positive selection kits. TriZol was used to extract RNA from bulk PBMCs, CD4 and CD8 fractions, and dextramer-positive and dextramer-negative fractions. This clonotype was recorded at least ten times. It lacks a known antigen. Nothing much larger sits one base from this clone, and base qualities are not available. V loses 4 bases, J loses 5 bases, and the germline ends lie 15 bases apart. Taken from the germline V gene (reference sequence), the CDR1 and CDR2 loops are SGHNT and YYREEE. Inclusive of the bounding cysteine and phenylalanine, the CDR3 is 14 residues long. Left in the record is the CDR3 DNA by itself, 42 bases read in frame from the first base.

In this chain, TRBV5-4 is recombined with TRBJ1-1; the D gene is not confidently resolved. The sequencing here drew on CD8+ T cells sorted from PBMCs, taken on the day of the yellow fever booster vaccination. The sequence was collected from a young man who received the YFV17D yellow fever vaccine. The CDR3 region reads CASSRASDYTEAFF. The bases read TGTGCCAGCAGCCGAGCGTCGGATTATACTGAAGCTTTCTTT.